This T cell receptor beta chain was recorded in a study of cytomegalovirus exposure and HLA in healthy donors. Study context: An analysis done earlier identified about 120 million unique TCR beta sequences from roughly 190 million T cells.

Details on this clone: Its specificity is not known.

Overall study findings and caveats: According to an earlier analysis, most TCR beta V segments yielded productive rearrangements about 90% or about 30% of the time. TCR beta chain V- and J-gene trimming was linked, in a later analysis, to a missense variant in DCLRE1C.

The germline CDR1 and CDR2 sequences are MNHNS and SASEGT. The CDR3 spans 14 residues. Primers for the PCR totalled 60 Vbeta and 13 Jbeta. Generated by immunoSEQ multiplex PCR, the TCRdb table keeps only in-frame clones and is missing some. Of about 80,000 clones listed, over 75% are singletons. This TCR was recovered from a man over 45 in good health and CMV-seronegative. Sequenced input: PBMCs. The V and J genes are TRBV6-1 and TRBJ2-5; TRBD1 matches at 7 bases. With the DNA end fitting TRBJ2-7 better, the J assignment may be wrong. For the CDR3, the DNA is TGTGCCAGCAGGGATACAGGGGCTCTGGGCGAGCAGTACTTC. Residues: CASRDTGALGEQYF.